This passage covers 28 T cell receptor beta chains from one sample sequenced in a study of Ad26.COV2.S vaccination and SARS-CoV-2 variants. Sequencing was performed with immunoSEQ multiplex PCR; in TCRdb, only in-frame clones are kept and a portion is missing. The sample carries around 320,000 clones, approximately 80% recorded once. Treatment indicated: over 15 received Ad26.COV2.S at low or high dose, single or two shots; five or six received placebo; per-sample allocation not given. Collection of samples fell on day 63 after the first vaccine or placebo injection. The sample in question was peripheral blood, obtained in a trial of Ad26.COV2.S vaccine versus placebo. The receptor source for this set is a person between 18 and 65 years old who received the Ad26.COV2.S COVID-19 vaccine or a placebo.

The CDR3 loop is CASSELGATNSPLHF. The CDR3 nucleotides read TGTGCCAGCAGTGAATTGGGAGCCACCAATTCACCCCTCCACTTT. The chain carries TRBV2 and TRBJ1-6; no clear D gene. V was pared by 2 bases and J by 7 bases, with 12 bases between. The germline gives CDR1 SNHLY, CDR2 FYNNEI. There are 15 residues in the CDR3.

The chain recombines TRBV5-1 with TRBJ1-5; maybe TRBD1 (6 bases). With 1 base removed from V and 6 bases from J, the gap between germline ends came to 8 bases. Germline V gene lookup returns CDR1 SGHRS and CDR2 YFSETQ. The CDR3 contains 13 residues. The CDR3 bases are TGCGCCAGCAGCTTGTTGGGGGCTCAGCCCCAGCATTTT. This gives the protein CASSLLGAQPQHF.

The chain uses TRBV5-4 and TRBJ1-4; 9 nucleotides agree with TRBD1. The CDR3 spans 17 residues. Germline loops: CDR1 SGHNT, CDR2 YYREEE (reference sequence). Losses at the gene ends were 3 bases for V and 3 bases for J; bases not matched to a gene: 9. CDR3 region: CASSSGTGRSPNEKLFF. The CDR3 DNA reads as TGTGCCAGCAGCTCAGGGACAGGGAGGAGCCCTAATGAAAAACTGTTTTTT.

The chain recombines TRBV5-1 with TRBJ2-7; 9 bases are shared with TRBD1. Per germline, CDR1 SGHRS and CDR2 YFSETQ. The CDR3 is 14 amino acids. V was clipped by 3 bases and J by 5 bases; unmatched bases: 6. CDR3 loop: CASSSGTGINEQYF. In nucleotides, the CDR3 is TGCGCCAGCAGCTCCGGGACAGGGATTAACGAGCAGTACTTC.

V gene TRBV28 combines with J gene TRBJ2-5, with a weak D call TRBD1 (5 bases). This CDR3 region has 14 residues. Trimming cost V 2 bases and J 4 bases, with 11 bases left between them. CDR1 and CDR2 from the germline V gene are MDHEN and SYDVKM. DNA of the CDR3: TGTGCCAGCAGTTTACTGGCTGGGGCAGAGACCCAGTACTTC. This encodes CASSLLAGAETQYF.

The chain combines TRBV28 with TRBJ1-2; D gene ambiguous. The germline V and J ends were trimmed by 3 bases and 4 bases, with 9 bases remaining between them. This CDR3 is built from 13 residues. CDR1 MDHEN and CDR2 SYDVKM come from the germline V gene. The CDR3: CASSFPSAYGYTF. In DNA form, the CDR3 reads TGTGCCAGCAGTTTCCCTTCTGCCTATGGCTACACCTTC.

This chain joins TRBV21-1 and TRBJ2-7; the table names TRBD1, a call not compared with the DNA. TRBV21-1 is classified as a pseudogene. The length of the CDR3 is 18 residues. The CDR3 spells CASSPGGTGHGLSYEQYF. As DNA, the CDR3 is TGTGCCAGCAGCCCAGGGGGGACAGGGCATGGGTTGAGCTACGAGCAGTACTTC.

The V and J genes are TRBV7-6 and TRBJ1-1; a possible D gene is TRBD1 (5 bases). With 5 bases removed from V and 0 bases from J, the gap between germline ends came to 16 bases. Germline CDR1 reads SGHVS; CDR2 reads FNYEAQ. The CDR3 totals 16 residues. CDR3 nucleotide sequence: TGTGCCAGCAGCCTACAGGTCGGGCACGTGAACACTGAAGCTTTCTTT. Translated: CASSLQVGHVNTEAFF.

The table lists this clone with a count of one. The J gene is TRBJ1-5, the V gene TRBV18; D not resolved. There are 13 residues in the CDR3. The germline V gene has CDR1 KGHSH and CDR2 LQKENI. Trimming shortened V by 2 bases and J by 4 bases, and 6 bases separated the two germline ends. The CDR3, as DNA: TGTGCCAGCTCACCAGACGCTAATCAGCCCCAGCATTTT. This gives the protein CASSPDANQPQHF.

The chain employs TRBV6-5 and TRBJ2-7; D is possibly TRBD2 (6 bases). This CDR3 has 13 amino acids. Trimming removed 10 bases at V and 6 bases at J, with 19 bases between. The germline gives CDR1 MNHEY, CDR2 SVGAGI. In DNA form, the CDR3 reads TGTGCCACCAACGACGGGGGAGTAGGCGAGCAGTACTTC. Its translation is CATNDGGVGEQYF.

The chain employs TRBV3-1 (or the pseudogene TRBV3-2) and TRBJ1-2; TRBD1 matches 8 bases. The V gene end was trimmed by 1 base and the J gene end by 3 bases; junction bases not matched to a gene: 10. CDR3 size: 17 residues. Germline V lookup: CDR1 LGHDT, CDR2 YNNKEL (reference sequence). CDR3 sequence: CASSQAPGTGRYYGYTF. The CDR3 nucleotides are TGTGCCAGCAGCCAAGCGCCCGGGACAGGACGATACTATGGCTACACCTTC.

V usage is TRBV7-3 and J usage is TRBJ2-1; 15 bases are a match to TRBD2. In germline, CDR1 is SGHTA, CDR2 FQGTGA. V shed 5 bases, J shed 0 bases, and the junction held 5 bases outside the gene matches. The CDR3 is 18 residues long. This CDR3 reads CASSQGLAGGSSYNEQFF. The CDR3 DNA is TGTGCCAGCAGCCAGGGACTAGCGGGGGGCAGCTCCTACAATGAGCAGTTCTTC.

V gene TRBV5-1 combines with J gene TRBJ1-3, with D unresolved. V lost 0 bases to trimming and J lost 0 bases, with 13 bases between them. Germline loops: CDR1 SGHRS, CDR2 YFSETQ. The CDR3 is 17 residues long. The CDR3 is CASSLGQTRSSGNTIYF. The CDR3 DNA reads as TGCGCCAGCAGCTTGGGGCAAACAAGGTCCTCTGGAAACACCATATATTTT.

This CDR3 reads CASSSPGQQYEKLFF. The CDR3 DNA reads as TGTGCCAGCTCATCGCCGGGACAGCAGTATGAAAAACTGTTTTTT. The chain links TRBV18 to TRBJ1-4; 7 nucleotides line up with TRBD1. The J segment lost 6 bases and the V segment lost 5 bases, leaving 9 bases of the junction unmatched. The CDR3 loop spans 15 amino acids. Germline V lookup: CDR1 KGHSH, CDR2 LQKENI.

This chain connects TRBV2 to TRBJ1-4; D possibly corresponds to TRBD1 (6 bases). The V gene lost 7 bases and the J gene lost 5 bases, with 11 bases spanning the gap. The V gene's germline CDR1 is SNHLY and CDR2 FYNNEI. The CDR3 is 13 amino acids. The DNA of the CDR3 is TGTGCCAGCACCGGACAGACCAATGAAAAACTGTTTTTT. It codes for CASTGQTNEKLFF.

The rearrangement joins TRBV10-3 to TRBJ1-4, with a weak D call TRBD1 (5 bases). CDR3 length equals 15 residues. V was cut by 6 bases and J by 6 bases, with 17 bases left in between. The germline CDR1 and CDR2 sequences are ENHRY and SYGVKD. The DNA for the CDR3 is TGTGCCATCAGCCCAGGGCAGAAGACTGATGAAAAACTGTTTTTT. This translates into CAISPGQKTDEKLFF.

The chain couples TRBV18 to TRBJ1-5, with a weak D call TRBD1 (5 bases). This CDR3 region has 15 residues. V was trimmed by 3 bases and J by 7 bases, leaving 16 bases between them. The germline V gene encodes CDR1 KGHSH and CDR2 LQKENI. The CDR3 bases are TGTGCCAGCTCACCCGAATCAGGGATTCTACAGCCCCAGCATTTT. Translating gives CASSPESGILQPQHF.

The V gene is TRBV6-6, the J gene TRBJ2-7, with 11 bases that match TRBD1. CDR1 is MNHNY and CDR2 is SVGAGI in the germline V gene (reference sequence). The V gene end was trimmed by 2 bases and the J gene end by 2 bases; junction bases not matched to a gene: 5. The CDR3 has 16 residues. For the CDR3, the DNA is TGTGCCAGCAGTTACGGTCCGGGACAGGGGGCCTACGAGCAGTACTTC. This translates into CASSYGPGQGAYEQYF.

The V gene is TRBV2, the J gene TRBJ1-4, with D possibly matching TRBD1 (5 bases). Germline V gene lookup returns CDR1 SNHLY and CDR2 FYNNEI. The CDR3 spans 14 residues. Trimming pared 4 bases from V and 5 bases from J, leaving 11 bases between. DNA of the CDR3: TGTGCCAGCAGTGGTACGTGGGGGAATGAAAAACTGTTTTTT. Residues: CASSGTWGNEKLFF.

The chain links TRBV6-5 to TRBJ2-2; 9 bases agree with TRBD2. Germline CDR1 reads MNHEY; CDR2 reads SVGAGI. The CDR3 extends over 14 amino acids. The V and J ends lost 4 bases and 10 bases, in that order; junction bases with no gene match: 7. Here the CDR3 reads CASSWRGGEQELFF. CDR3 sequence (DNA): TGTGCCAGCAGTTGGCGGGGGGGCGAGCAGGAGCTGTTTTTT.

This sequence joins TRBV25-1 and TRBJ1-1; tentative D call: TRBD1 (6 bases). Between the trimmed V and J ends, which lost 2 bases and 11 bases, there was a span of 18 bases. Germline V gene data show CDR1 as MGHDK and CDR2 as SYGVNS. CDR3 size: 14 residues. CDR3 nucleotides: TGTGCCAGCAGTGAACCCAGGGGAAATTCCCAGGCTTTCTTT. Protein: CASSEPRGNSQAFF.

The V gene is TRBV28, the J gene TRBJ2-1, with a possible D match to TRBD2 (6 bases). V lost 2 bases and J 2 bases, leaving 10 bases between the germline ends. CDR3 length: 15 amino acids. Germline CDR1 MDHEN, CDR2 SYDVKM. In nucleotides, the CDR3 is TGTGCCAGCAGTTTAATACTAGCCCCCTACAATGAGCAGTTCTTC. Translated, it gives CASSLILAPYNEQFF.

This chain uses TRBV7-9 with TRBJ2-7, with D perhaps TRBD1 (5 bases). This CDR3 has 14 amino acids. Trimming shortened V by 1 base and J by 5 bases, and 12 bases separated the two germline ends. Germline V gene lookup returns CDR1 SEHNR and CDR2 FQNEAQ (reference sequence). CDR3 in DNA: TGTGCCAGCAGCTTAGGTGCTCAGGGTAACGAGCAGTACTTC. Translated, it gives CASSLGAQGNEQYF.

This clone was seen only once. The DNA of the CDR3 is TGTGCCAGCAGTTTTACGGATTCACCCCTCCACTTT. Translating it yields CASSFTDSPLHF. The genes are TRBV27 and TRBJ1-6; D is ambiguous. V dropped 3 bases and J dropped 8 bases, with 5 bases sitting between them. The length of the CDR3 is 12 residues. Germline-derived CDR1 and CDR2 are MNHEY and SMNVEV (reference sequence).

Remarks on this clone: Distinct nucleotide sequences in the sample also encode this CDR3. This chain joins TRBV3-1 (or the pseudogene TRBV3-2) and TRBJ2-7, with a tentative D call TRBD2 (6 bases). Germline loops: CDR1 LGHDT, CDR2 YNNKEL (reference sequence). Deletions cut 4 bases from V and 4 bases from J, with 17 bases between. There are 15 residues in the CDR3. CDR3 sequence reads: CASSPRRAGSYEQYF. The CDR3 coding sequence is TGTGCCAGCAGCCCCCGTCGAGCGGGTTCATACGAGCAGTACTTC.

The V and J genes are TRBV7-9 and TRBJ2-1; 11 bases agree with TRBD2. This CDR3 is 16 amino acids long. Losses at the gene ends were 5 bases for V and 7 bases for J; bases not matched to a gene: 10. CDR1 is SEHNR, CDR2 FQNEAQ, per germline (reference sequence). DNA for the CDR3: TGTGCCAGCAGCGGCCATAGCGGGGGGGCCAGGAATGAGCAGTTCTTC. Translating gives CASSGHSGGARNEQFF.

The V and J genes are TRBV19 and TRBJ2-2, with no clear D. CDR1 is LNHDA and CDR2 is SQIVND in the germline V gene (reference sequence). The germline V and J ends were trimmed by 2 bases and 3 bases, with 10 bases remaining between them. The CDR3 extends over 15 amino acids. Written as DNA, the CDR3 is TGTGCCAGTAGTATAAGTCCGGTAGACACCGGGGAGCTGTTTTTT. The encoded protein is CASSISPVDTGELFF.

CDR3 sequence reads: CASSVRARRGTAHSNQPQHF. DNA of the CDR3: TGTGCCAGCAGTGTTAGGGCCCGCCGGGGAACCGCGCATAGCAATCAGCCCCAGCATTTT. The chain recombines TRBV28 with TRBJ1-5, with D hard to call. Germline V CDR1 and CDR2: MDHEN, SYDVKM. Deletions cut 5 bases from V and 0 bases from J, with 26 bases between. The CDR3 length is 20 residues. Combining the CDR3 with reference TRBV28 and TRBJ1-5 gives the whole variable domain DVKVTQSSRYLVKRTGEKVFLECVQDMDHENMFWYRQDPGLGLRLIYFSYDVKMKEKGDIPEGYSVSREKKERFSLILESASTNQTSMYLCASSVRARRGTAHSNQPQHFGDGTRLSIL.